The 30 T cell receptor beta chains in this list originate from one sample, sequenced in a study of cytomegalovirus exposure and HLA in healthy donors. The PCR ran on 60 Vbeta and 13 Jbeta primers. Assay used: immunoSEQ multiplex PCR; TCRdb lists only in-frame clones, some missing. The sample yields around 260,000 clones, 80% seen once. What was sequenced was PBMCs. These receptors originate from a girl under 10 years old in good health and CMV-seronegative.

The J gene is TRBJ2-7, the V gene TRBV10-1; no clear D gene. The germline V gene has CDR1 WNHNN and CDR2 SYGVQD (reference sequence). Between the trimmed V and J ends, which lost 0 bases and 2 bases, there was a span of 11 bases. The CDR3 covers 15 residues. CDR3 residues: CASSESLASPYEQYF. Here the CDR3 DNA reads TGCGCCAGCAGTGAGTCATTGGCATCCCCCTACGAGCAGTACTTC.

The CDR3 DNA reads as TGTGCCAGCAGGAGGGGACAACAAACCTACGAGCAGTACTTC. Translation gives CASRRGQQTYEQYF. The chain joins TRBV6-6 to TRBJ2-7, with TRBD1 as a possible D gene (6 bases). The CDR3 extends over 14 amino acids. V shed 6 bases and J shed 2 bases, with 14 bases lying between them. CDR1 MNHNY and CDR2 SVGAGI come from the germline V gene (reference sequence).

The genes are TRBV5-4 and TRBJ2-1, with D perhaps TRBD2 (7 bases). V lost 4 bases and J 1 base, leaving 15 bases between the germline ends. This CDR3 has 16 residues. Germline V gives CDR1 SGHNT, CDR2 YYREEE (reference sequence). CDR3 sequence reads: CASSPLGGVSYNEQFF. The CDR3 nucleotides are TGTGCCAGCAGCCCGTTAGGGGGGGTGTCCTACAATGAGCAGTTCTTC.

The V call is TRBV6-5, the J call TRBJ2-7; tentative D call: TRBD1 (5 bases). V lost 6 bases, J lost 0 bases, and 15 bases lay in between. Germline V lookup: CDR1 MNHEY, CDR2 SVGAGI. CDR3 size: 15 residues. The CDR3 region is CASSEEPRGSYEQYF. The CDR3 region has the DNA TGTGCCAGCAGCGAGGAACCTAGGGGCTCCTACGAGCAGTACTTC.

V gene TRBV28 combines with J gene TRBJ1-2; the match to TRBD1 covers 10 bases. Looked up from germline, CDR1 is MDHEN and CDR2 is SYDVKM. V shed 3 bases, J shed 5 bases, and the junction held 9 bases outside the gene matches. This CDR3 spans 16 amino acids. Here the CDR3 reads CASSLGQGRSVYGYTF. The CDR3 bases are TGTGCCAGCAGTTTGGGACAGGGGCGATCGGTATATGGCTACACCTTC.

In this sample, this clone turned up once. This chain uses TRBV7-9 with TRBJ1-1; D is perhaps TRBD1 (6 bases). This CDR3 has 18 residues. CDR1 SEHNR and CDR2 FQNEAQ come from the germline V gene (reference sequence). Trimming cost V 5 bases and J 1 base, with 23 bases left between them. In DNA form, the CDR3 reads TGTGCCAGCAGCCCTGCGAAACGGGCCTGGGGGCAGAACACTGAAGCTTTCTTT. As protein: CASSPAKRAWGQNTEAFF.

The chain carries TRBV27 and TRBJ2-7, with 9 bases aligning to TRBD1. The length of the CDR3 is 15 residues. Trimming removed 5 bases from V and 0 bases from J; junction bases left unmatched: 5. Germline V gene lookup returns CDR1 MNHEY and CDR2 SMNVEV (reference sequence). The CDR3 DNA follows: TGTGCCAGCAGTCTGACAGGGGGGTTCTCCTACGAGCAGTACTTC. Amino acid sequence: CASSLTGGFSYEQYF.

The chain couples TRBV7-9 to TRBJ2-2, with D maybe TRBD2 (6 bases). Germline V CDR1 and CDR2: SEHNR, FQNEAQ (reference sequence). The V and J ends lost 5 bases and 1 base respectively, with 23 bases between them. The CDR3 has 19 residues. As DNA, the CDR3 is TGTGCCAGCAGCCCCTATATCGGGGACTCTCTAATGAACACCGGGGAGCTGTTTTTT. This translates into CASSPYIGDSLMNTGELFF.

This chain joins TRBV7-6 and TRBJ2-7; 11 bases are a match to TRBD1. Germline CDR1 and CDR2: SGHVS and FNYEAQ. The CDR3 length is 14 residues. After removal of 5 bases from V and 9 bases from J, the junction contained 9 bases not matched to a gene. In DNA, the CDR3 is TGTGCCAGCAGCCAACGGGACAGGGGGTCGGGGCAGTACTTC. This sequence encodes CASSQRDRGSGQYF.

This clone came up a few times. The CDR3 DNA reads TGTGCCAGCAGTGATCGGGCAGGGAGGGGTGAAAAACTGTTTTTT. Protein product: CASSDRAGRGEKLFF. The chain couples TRBV2 to TRBJ1-4; possible D gene TRBD1, 5 bases. The CDR3 has 15 residues. Germline-derived CDR1 and CDR2 are SNHLY and FYNNEI. Trimming stripped 3 bases from V and 7 bases from J, with 15 bases between.

V is TRBV29-1 and J is TRBJ2-1, with 10 bases identical to TRBD1. With V trimmed by 0 bases and J by 8 bases, 7 bases remained unmatched. Germline V gene data show CDR1 as SQVTM and CDR2 as ANQGSEA. This CDR3 is 15 amino acids long. The CDR3 protein is CSVEEGTGAEYEQFF. Written as DNA, the CDR3 is TGCAGCGTTGAAGAGGGGACAGGGGCTGAGTATGAGCAGTTCTTC.

This rearrangement joins TRBV28 to TRBJ1-4, with D possibly TRBD1 on 6 matching bases. The CDR3 runs to 17 residues. Germline V CDR1 and CDR2: MDHEN, SYDVKM. Deletions cut 6 bases from V and 8 bases from J, with 25 bases between. The CDR3 loop reads CASSRGRGHRWREKLFF. For the CDR3, the DNA is TGTGCCAGCAGCCGAGGAAGGGGACACAGGTGGCGAGAAAAACTGTTTTTT.

This chain uses TRBV12-5 with TRBJ1-5; no reliable D call. V lost 2 bases, J lost 4 bases, and 15 bases lay in between. The CDR3 is 16 residues long. CDR1 and CDR2 from the germline V gene are LGHNT and FRNRAP. The CDR3 DNA reads as TGTGCTAGTGGTTTGCTGCTGGGTTTCGGGAATCAGCCCCAGCATTTT. Encoded protein: CASGLLLGFGNQPQHF.

On this clone: Other DNA sequences in the same sample also yield this CDR3. This rearrangement joins TRBV7-6 to TRBJ2-1; D not resolved. The CDR3 has 13 amino acids. V gave up 2 bases and J gave up 1 base, with 3 bases separating them. The V gene's germline CDR1 is SGHVS and CDR2 FNYEAQ. The CDR3 DNA is TGTGCCAGCAGCTTACGTTCCTACAATGAGCAGTTCTTC. Protein: CASSLRSYNEQFF.

V and J are TRBV10-3 and TRBJ1-2; D remains ambiguous. Trimming took 1 base from V and 2 from J, leaving 8 bases between them. CDR1 is ENHRY and CDR2 is SYGVKD in the germline V gene. The CDR3 spans 14 residues. The CDR3 DNA sequence: TGTGCCATCAGTGAGTGGCTCCTCAACTATGGCTACACCTTC. Its translation is CAISEWLLNYGYTF.

The gene calls are TRBV11-2 and TRBJ2-4; D perhaps matches TRBD2 (5 bases). The CDR3 has 16 amino acids. The V end was cut by 1 base, the J end by 1 base, with 11 bases between. In germline, CDR1 is SGHAT, CDR2 FQNNGV. The CDR3 DNA follows: TGTGCCAGCAGCTTAGCGCGGGCCTGGGCCAAAAACATTCAGTACTTC. Protein sequence: CASSLARAWAKNIQYF.

The CDR3 reads CASSQTGDSYNEQFF. The CDR3 DNA is TGCGCCAGCAGCCAGACAGGAGACTCCTACAATGAGCAGTTCTTC. The chain has TRBV5-1 and TRBJ2-1; D perhaps matches TRBD1 (6 bases). Germline values: CDR1 SGHRS, CDR2 YFSETQ. The CDR3 loop spans 15 amino acids. Trimming pared 4 bases from V and 0 bases from J, leaving 11 bases between. The full variable domain, its missing parts supplied by reference TRBV5-1 and TRBJ2-1, is KAGVTQTPRYLIKTRGQQVTLSCSPISGHRSVSWYQQTPGQGLQFLFEYFSETQRNKGNFPGRFSGRQFSNSRSEMNVSTLELGDSALYLCASSQTGDSYNEQFFGPGTRLTVL.

The J gene is TRBJ1-1, the V gene TRBV5-6, with D unclear. CDR3 size: 14 residues. Trimming pared 4 bases from V and 3 bases from J, leaving 13 bases between. Germline lookup yields CDR1 SGHDT and CDR2 YYEEEE. CDR3 sequence reads: CASSVSVGDTEAFF. CDR3 DNA: TGTGCCAGCAGCGTGTCCGTGGGCGACACTGAAGCTTTCTTT.

The genes are TRBV2 and TRBJ1-1; possibly TRBD1 for D (5 bases). Looked up from germline, CDR1 is SNHLY and CDR2 is FYNNEI. This CDR3 has 13 amino acids. V was clipped by 7 bases and J by 0 bases, with 9 bases between them. CDR3 bases: TGTGCCAGCACCCCGGGGGTGAACACTGAAGCTTTCTTT. It specifies CASTPGVNTEAFF.

A single count supports this clone. This sequence joins TRBV4-1 and TRBJ1-3; possible D gene TRBD1, 6 bases. The germline gives CDR1 MGHRA, CDR2 YSYEKL. V was shortened by 2 bases and J by 0 bases, with 14 bases between the two germline ends. This CDR3 has 17 amino acids. The CDR3 sequence is CASSQRGRGASGNTIYF. CDR3 bases: TGCGCCAGCAGCCAAAGAGGGCGGGGGGCCTCTGGAAACACCATATATTTT.

The chain is built from TRBV27 and TRBJ1-1; D is unresolved. Germline V lookup: CDR1 MNHEY, CDR2 SMNVEV (reference sequence). The V gene lost 6 bases and the J gene lost 1 base, with 27 bases spanning the gap. The CDR3 is 19 amino acids. This CDR3 is CASRHHPESTHLKNTEAFF. CDR3 nucleotides: TGTGCCAGCAGACATCACCCGGAGAGCACCCATCTTAAGAACACTGAAGCTTTCTTT.

This chain links TRBV11-2 with TRBJ1-2; D unresolved. The germline gives CDR1 SGHAT, CDR2 FQNNGV. V was clipped by 5 bases and J by 7 bases, with 14 bases between them. The CDR3 contains 13 residues. The CDR3 here is CASSHPGSGGYTF. Written as DNA, the CDR3 is TGTGCCAGCAGCCACCCCGGTTCAGGTGGCTACACCTTC.

The rearrangement joins TRBV6-1 to TRBJ1-1, with D perhaps TRBD1 (5 bases). The V and J ends lost 3 bases and 0 bases respectively, with 8 bases between them. Germline values: CDR1 MNHNS, CDR2 SASEGT. The CDR3 runs to 14 residues. As DNA, the CDR3 is TGTGCCAGCAGTGATCGGGGGGTGAACACTGAAGCTTTCTTT. Translating gives CASSDRGVNTEAFF.

The table lists this clone with a few counts. V usage is TRBV19 and J usage is TRBJ1-5; 10 nucleotides match TRBD1. V lost 5 bases to trimming and J lost 6 bases; unmatched junction nucleotides: 4. Germline lookup yields CDR1 LNHDA and CDR2 SQIVND (reference sequence). The CDR3 is 14 residues long. The CDR3 DNA reads as TGTGCCAGTAGTGACAGGGGGCTGGGTCAGCCCCAGCATTTT. Translation: CASSDRGLGQPQHF. The variable domain in full, completed from reference TRBV19 and TRBJ1-5, reads DGGITQSPKYLFRKEGQNVTLSCEQNLNHDAMYWYRQDPGQGLRLIYYSQIVNDFQKGDIAEGYSVSREKKESFPLTVTSAQKNPTAFYLCASSDRGLGQPQHFGDGTRLSIL.

The chain combines TRBV5-1 with TRBJ2-1; 7 positions agree with TRBD1. After removal of 2 bases from V and 2 bases from J, the junction contained 4 bases not matched to a gene. This CDR3 contains 15 residues. Germline assignment: CDR1 SGHRS and CDR2 YFSETQ. In DNA form, the CDR3 reads TGCGCCAGCAGCTTAACCGGGACAGCCTACAATGAGCAGTTCTTC. Protein: CASSLTGTAYNEQFF.

This clone is a singleton in its sample. This chain connects TRBV5-1 to TRBJ2-5, with D unclear. Matching the DNA end better, TRBJ2-7 makes the J call doubtful. CDR3 length: 15 amino acids. Germline CDR1 is SGHRS and CDR2 is YFSETQ. The CDR3 nucleotides read TGCGCCAGCAGCTTGGGGCCCACTACTTCATACGAGCAGTACTTC. Translated: CASSLGPTTSYEQYF.

V is TRBV6-1 and J is TRBJ1-1; D not certain. V gave up 6 bases and J gave up 0 bases, with 14 bases separating them. Germline V gives CDR1 MNHNS, CDR2 SASEGT. CDR3 length equals 15 residues. The CDR3: CASSRSSKMNTEAFF. CDR3 coding DNA: TGTGCCAGCAGCAGGTCCTCCAAGATGAACACTGAAGCTTTCTTT.

As concerns this clone: Other nucleotide sequences in the sample specify the same CDR3. The gene calls are TRBV5-1 and TRBJ1-2; D might be TRBD1 (6 bases). CDR3 length equals 14 residues. The germline CDR1 and CDR2 sequences are SGHRS and YFSETQ. The V and J ends lost 0 bases and 2 bases respectively, with 8 bases between them. CDR3 loop: CASSLEGGNYGYTF. In DNA form, the CDR3 reads TGCGCCAGCAGCTTGGAGGGGGGGAACTATGGCTACACCTTC.

The sample holds a few counts of this clone. This sequence joins TRBV27 and TRBJ1-1; unclear D gene. Germline V lookup: CDR1 MNHEY, CDR2 SMNVEV (reference sequence). The CDR3 has 17 amino acids. Trimming cost V 3 bases and J 0 bases, with 17 bases left between them. DNA of the CDR3: TGTGCCAGCAGTTTCCGGGAACACCCCAATCTGAACACTGAAGCTTTCTTT. This sequence encodes CASSFREHPNLNTEAFF.

The chain recombines TRBV25-1 with TRBJ1-2, with D possibly matching TRBD1 (6 bases). From germline, CDR1 is MGHDK and CDR2 SYGVNS. V gave up 6 bases and J gave up 8 bases, with 13 bases separating them. CDR3 length: 12 residues. CDR3 in DNA: TGTGCCAGCAGCCCCCAGGGGTGGGGCTACACCTTC. It is translated as CASSPQGWGYTF.